One sample yielded the 7 T cell receptor beta chains listed below, sequenced in a study of T-cell memory formation after mild COVID-19. TCRdb passed the 5' RACE reads through MiXCR, listing each CDR3 protein once. The data show about 420,000 distinct CDR3 sequences, with under 25% seen just once and roughly 13% held by the top ten. What was sequenced was PBMCs or a T cell subset sorted from them (not recorded which). The receptors come from an adult woman who had mild COVID-19 (a few samples of this study predate the infection). Cell type and time point are not known.

This clonotype turned up a few times. The chain combines TRBV18 with TRBJ2-7; the match to TRBD1 covers 7 bases. This CDR3 contains 16 residues. Germline V gene sequence: CDR1 KGHSH, CDR2 LQKENI. V lost 5 bases to trimming and J lost 5 bases; unmatched junction nucleotides: 15. The CDR3 sequence: CASSSVRGRSMNEQYF. CDR3 sequence (DNA): TGTGCCAGCTCATCGGTTAGGGGGCGATCGATGAACGAGCAGTACTTC. The whole variable domain, remainder taken from reference TRBV18 and TRBJ2-7, is NAGVMQNPRHLVRRRGQEARLRCSPMKGHSHVYWYRQLPEEGLKFMVYLQKENIIDESGMPKERFSAEFPKEGPSILRIQQVVRGDSAAYFCASSSVRGRSMNEQYFGPGTRLTVT.

This clonotype appeared a few times. The chain uses TRBV5-4 and TRBJ2-2; perhaps D is TRBD1 or TRBD2 (5 bases each). The CDR3 extends over 16 amino acids. Germline CDR1 and CDR2: SGHNT and YYREEE (reference sequence). Trimming took off 4 bases at V and 1 base at J, with 14 bases between the two ends. CDR3 nucleotides: TGTGCCAGCAGCCCACCGGGACCTTTGAACACCGGGGAGCTGTTTTTT. Amino acids: CASSPPGPLNTGELFF.

A few counts support this clonotype. The rearrangement joins TRBV12-3 or TRBV12-4 to TRBJ2-3; D possibly corresponds to TRBD2 (6 bases). V shed 5 bases and J shed 5 bases, with 17 bases lying between them. This CDR3 is built from 15 residues. CDR3 nucleotides: TGTGCCAGCAGTCTGGAGGGGACTGAGATAGATACGCAGTATTTT. As protein: CASSLEGTEIDTQYF.

This clonotype was found a few times. The chain links TRBV6-1 to TRBJ1-2; 7 bases are shared with TRBD1. Germline V gene data show CDR1 as MNHNS and CDR2 as SASEGT. The CDR3 contains 15 residues. V gave up 7 bases and J gave up 1 base; unmatched junction bases: 9. CDR3 sequence reads: CASNPGQTINYGYTF. Here the CDR3 DNA reads TGTGCCAGCAACCCGGGACAGACTATTAACTATGGCTACACCTTC.

This rearrangement joins TRBV27 to TRBJ2-7, with 10 bases identical to TRBD2. The germline CDR1 and CDR2 sequences are MNHEY and SMNVEV (reference sequence). CDR3 size: 15 residues. V shed 5 bases, J shed 2 bases, and the junction held 6 bases outside the gene matches. CDR3 bases: TGTGCCAGCAGTCTACTAGCGGGGCCGGCCTACGAGCAGTACTTC. Translation: CASSLLAGPAYEQYF.

The V gene is TRBV2, the J gene TRBJ1-4, with 7 bases fitting TRBD1. The CDR3 spans 15 residues. CDR1 is SNHLY, CDR2 FYNNEI, per germline. Trimming cost V 6 bases and J 4 bases; bases outside gene matches: 8. The CDR3: CASSLGQTINEKLFF. The CDR3 DNA is TGTGCCAGCAGCCTGGGACAGACTATTAATGAAAAACTGTTTTTT. The full variable domain, completed using reference TRBV2 and TRBJ1-4, is EPEVTQTPSHQVTQMGQEVILRCVPISNHLYFYWYRQILGQKVEFLVSFYNNEISEKSEIFDDQFSVERPDGSNFTLKIRSTKLEDSAMYFCASSLGQTINEKLFFGSGTQLSVL.

This clonotype was recorded a few times. The chain employs TRBV2 and TRBJ2-1; the match to TRBD2 covers 10 bases. V lost 8 bases to trimming and J lost 3 bases; unmatched junction nucleotides: 16. The germline V gene encodes CDR1 SNHLY and CDR2 FYNNEI. The CDR3 has 18 amino acids. The CDR3 reads CASPHPQLAGGFYNEQFF. For the CDR3, the DNA is TGTGCCAGCCCACATCCTCAATTAGCGGGAGGTTTCTACAATGAGCAGTTCTTC.